The clone carrying this T cell receptor (beta chain) was counted a few times. Its antigen is not known. The sample is drawn from a study of T cells in Graves' hyperthyroidism and ophthalmopathy. The overall study: Peripheral blood was secured at the point of initial diagnosis, before any treatment. The study, taken as a whole, reports: Through a model of 13 V-J features, ophthalmopathy was separated from stable hyperthyroidism. Most clonotypes expanded in thyroid above 0.001 were likewise present in blood.

Disease lasting under 3 months, a NOSPECS grade of at least 4, and a Clinical Activity Score of at least 3 were features of the ophthalmopathy patients. It was RNA transcripts that yielded the amplified TCR beta CDR3 regions. The HTBI primer set was used in a first-round RT-PCR of the TCR CDR3. TCRdb independently ran MiXCR on the multiplex PCR reads; one entry per CDR3 protein. The sample has 530,000 or so distinct CDR3 sequences, under 20% seen once; the top ten hold approximately 16%. Sequenced: blood. The sequence was collected from a woman aged 18-30 years with Graves' ophthalmopathy.

The CDR3 is CASSLNLVGEETQYF. As DNA, the CDR3 is TGTGCCAGCAGCTTAAATCTAGTTGGGGAGGAGACCCAGTACTTC. The chain joins TRBV7-3 to TRBJ2-5; a possible D gene is TRBD2 (5 bases). The CDR3 covers 15 residues. The V end lost 1 base, the J end lost 5 bases, and 14 bases lay between the germline ends. Germline CDR1 SGHTA, CDR2 FQGTGA.